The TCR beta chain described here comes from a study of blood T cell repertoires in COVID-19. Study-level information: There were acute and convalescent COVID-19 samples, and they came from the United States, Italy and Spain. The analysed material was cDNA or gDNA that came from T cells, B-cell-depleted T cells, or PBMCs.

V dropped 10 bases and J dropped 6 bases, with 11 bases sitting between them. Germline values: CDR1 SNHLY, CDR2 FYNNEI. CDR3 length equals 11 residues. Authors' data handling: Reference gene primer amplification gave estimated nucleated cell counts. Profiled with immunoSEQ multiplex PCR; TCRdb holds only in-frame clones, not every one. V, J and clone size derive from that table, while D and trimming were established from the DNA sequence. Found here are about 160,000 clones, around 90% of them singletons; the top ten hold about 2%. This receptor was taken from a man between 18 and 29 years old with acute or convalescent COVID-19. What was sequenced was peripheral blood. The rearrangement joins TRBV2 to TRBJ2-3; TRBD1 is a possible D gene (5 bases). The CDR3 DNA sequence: TGTGCCAAAGGGGTAACGGATACGCAGTATTTT. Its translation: CAKGVTDTQYF.